Detailed here is one T cell receptor (beta chain). The antigen is not known. Sequencing templates came from extracted RNA that was reverse transcribed into cDNA. The method was immunoSEQ multiplex PCR; TCRdb's version includes in-frame clones alone and lacks a portion of them. The sample contains 150,000 to 200,000 clones, over 50% of which appear only once. The germline V gene has CDR1 PRHDT and CDR2 FYEKMQ (reference sequence). V lost 2 bases, J lost 4 bases, and 3 bases lay in between. This CDR3 contains 11 residues. The sample comes from a study of CD8+ T cells in alopecia areata. About the research overall: Treated patients received oral tofacitinib, 5 to 10 mg twice daily.

General study points: When scalp samples are sequenced, resident alphabeta T cells of normal skin are also captured. Clonality was higher in lesional than normal scalp, especially in alopecia totalis/universalis.

This chain links TRBV13 with TRBJ2-7; D is unresolved. This TCR was sampled from a human donor with alopecia areata. The input for sequencing was CD4+ T cells sorted from blood, taken at week 0. The CDR3 nucleotides read TGTGCCAGCAGCTTATATTACGAGCAGTACTTC. This sequence encodes CASSLYYEQYF.